A selection of T cell receptor beta chains follows, all from one sample in a study of shared clonotypes between healthy human individuals. This table comes from immunoSEQ multiplex PCR, and its TCRdb copy is limited to in-frame clones, with some not included. The sample has around 2.5 million clones; under 95% are singletons. What was sequenced was naive CD4+ T cells from PBMCs. The receptors come from a man between 18 and 29 years old in good health. Some clones in this sample may be carry-over from other donors' samples. Each CDR3 is given with its conserved first and last residue. D genes are given only for firm matches. Rows may omit the clone size; those that give it use once, few, many or a size class.

d_call: -
clone_size: -
v_call: TRBV11-3
j_call: TRBJ1-2
cdr3_nt: TGTGCCAGCAGCTTAGAAAGCGAGGGCGGAGCCTTCAACTATGGCTACACCTTC
cdr3_aa: CASSLESEGGAFNYGYTF

d_call: TRBD2
clone_size: -
v_call: TRBV13
j_call: TRBJ2-3
cdr3_nt: TGTGCCAGCAGCTTAGAGTCCTTACTAGCGGGACCCCGCACAGATACGCAGTATTTT
cdr3_aa: CASSLESLLAGPRTDTQYF

d_call: -
clone_size: -
v_call: TRBV7-6
j_call: TRBJ1-3
cdr3_nt: TGTGCCAGCAGCTTAACTTCCCAAGGATCCCTCTCTGGAAACACCATATATTTT
cdr3_aa: CASSLTSQGSLSGNTIYF

d_call: -
clone_size: -
v_call: TRBV6-5
j_call: TRBJ1-2
cdr3_nt: TGTGCCAGCAGTTACTCGATCCCCTCCGGCTACACCTTC
cdr3_aa: CASSYSIPSGYTF

d_call: -
clone_size: -
v_call: TRBV5-5
j_call: TRBJ1-1
cdr3_nt: TGTGCCAGCAGCTTGGCCCCTCATCTGAACACTGAAGCTTTCTTT
cdr3_aa: CASSLAPHLNTEAFF

d_call: TRBD1
clone_size: -
v_call: TRBV4-1
j_call: TRBJ1-5
cdr3_nt: TGCGCCAGCAGCCCCACGAGGGGGCCCAGCAATCAGCCCCAGCATTTT
cdr3_aa: CASSPTRGPSNQPQHF

d_call: -
clone_size: once
v_call: TRBV5-4
j_call: TRBJ2-7
cdr3_nt: TGTGCCAGCAGCTTGGACCCTGGCACGCCGGGGCAGTACTTC
cdr3_aa: CASSLDPGTPGQYF

d_call: -
clone_size: -
v_call: TRBV10-2
j_call: TRBJ2-3
cdr3_nt: TGCGCCAGCAGTCAACTAGCTCCCTACACAGATACGCAGTATTTT
cdr3_aa: CASSQLAPYTDTQYF

d_call: TRBD1
clone_size: -
v_call: TRBV7-9
j_call: TRBJ2-7
cdr3_nt: TGTGCCAGCAGCACGACAGGGCGCACTCTCTACGAGCAGTACTTC
cdr3_aa: CASSTTGRTLYEQYF

d_call: -
clone_size: -
v_call: TRBV7-8
j_call: TRBJ1-1
cdr3_nt: TGTGCCAGCAGCATCTCCGGGGTGAACACTGAAGCTTTCTTT
cdr3_aa: CASSISGVNTEAFF

d_call: TRBD1
clone_size: -
v_call: TRBV29-1
j_call: TRBJ2-5
cdr3_nt: TGCAGCGTGGGACAGGGTGTTAAAGAGACCCAGTACTTC
cdr3_aa: CSVGQGVKETQYF

d_call: TRBD1
clone_size: -
v_call: TRBV6-1
j_call: TRBJ2-7
cdr3_nt: TGTGCCAGCAGGAAGACAGGGGAAGGCTACGAGCAGTACTTC
cdr3_aa: CASRKTGEGYEQYF

d_call: TRBD1
clone_size: -
v_call: TRBV2
j_call: TRBJ1-1
cdr3_nt: TGTGCCAGCAGCATCCAGGGGGCTGGTGCCACTGAAGCTTTCTTT
cdr3_aa: CASSIQGAGATEAFF

d_call: -
clone_size: -
v_call: TRBV7-8
j_call: TRBJ1-2
cdr3_nt: TGTGCCAGCAGCTTAACCACTGGTAACTATGGCTACACCTTC
cdr3_aa: CASSLTTGNYGYTF

d_call: -
clone_size: -
v_call: TRBV7-2
j_call: TRBJ1-2
cdr3_nt: TGTGCCAGCAGCTCCCGGCGAGGTGGCAACTATGGCTACACCTTC
cdr3_aa: CASSSRRGGNYGYTF

d_call: -
clone_size: -
v_call: TRBV12-5
j_call: TRBJ2-1
cdr3_nt: TGTGCTAGTGGTTTGGTACGGGACGGGGCCCACGGGGAGCAGTTCTTC
cdr3_aa: CASGLVRDGAHGEQFF

d_call: TRBD1
clone_size: -
v_call: TRBV10-2
j_call: TRBJ1-2
cdr3_nt: TGCGCCAGCAAACTGACAGGGGCCTATGGCTACACCTTC
cdr3_aa: CASKLTGAYGYTF

d_call: -
clone_size: -
v_call: TRBV6-4
j_call: TRBJ1-3
cdr3_nt: TGTGCCCCCGGGATTGGAAACACCATATATTTT
cdr3_aa: CAPGIGNTIYF

d_call: -
clone_size: -
v_call: TRBV7-9
j_call: TRBJ1-1
cdr3_nt: TGTGCCAGCAGCTTGACAATGAACACTGAAGCTTTCTTT
cdr3_aa: CASSLTMNTEAFF

d_call: -
clone_size: -
v_call: TRBV18
j_call: TRBJ1-2
cdr3_nt: TGTGCCAGCTCACCAGCAGGGACCGGCTATGGCTACACCTTC
cdr3_aa: CASSPAGTGYGYTF

d_call: TRBD1
clone_size: -
v_call: TRBV30
j_call: TRBJ1-2
cdr3_nt: TGTGCCTGGGACTACAGGGGATACTATGGCTACACCTTC
cdr3_aa: CAWDYRGYYGYTF

d_call: TRBD2
clone_size: -
v_call: TRBV7-2
j_call: TRBJ2-5
cdr3_nt: TGTGCCAGCAGCCTCTCCCCAGCGGGAGGTCAAGAGACCCAGTACTTC
cdr3_aa: CASSLSPAGGQETQYF

d_call: -
clone_size: -
v_call: TRBV11-3
j_call: TRBJ2-7
cdr3_nt: TGTGCCAGCAGCTTAGAAGGGGATTCCTACGAGCAGTACTTC
cdr3_aa: CASSLEGDSYEQYF

d_call: -
clone_size: -
v_call: TRBV5-1
j_call: TRBJ2-7
cdr3_nt: TGCGCCAGCAGCTTAGGGAGGCACTACGAGCAGTACTTC
cdr3_aa: CASSLGRHYEQYF

d_call: TRBD1
clone_size: -
v_call: TRBV28
j_call: TRBJ2-7
cdr3_nt: TGTGCCAGCAGCTCCCCCGGGACAGTAGTTGGGTACGAGCAGTACTTC
cdr3_aa: CASSSPGTVVGYEQYF

d_call: -
clone_size: -
v_call: TRBV7-2
j_call: TRBJ2-2
cdr3_nt: TGTGCCAGCAGCCGAGTGGGAAACACCGGGGAGCTGTTTTTT
cdr3_aa: CASSRVGNTGELFF

d_call: -
clone_size: -
v_call: TRBV7-9
j_call: TRBJ2-7
cdr3_nt: TGTGCCAGCAGGTCGTCAAGCTCCTACGAGCAGTACTTC
cdr3_aa: CASRSSSSYEQYF

d_call: -
clone_size: few
v_call: TRBV19
j_call: TRBJ1-1
cdr3_nt: TGTGCCAGTAGTATGAGGCAGGGCCAAGCTTTCTTT
cdr3_aa: CASSMRQGQAFF

d_call: -
clone_size: -
v_call: TRBV6-4
j_call: TRBJ2-1
cdr3_nt: TGTGCCAGCAGTGATTTCGCCCGGGGCAATGAGCAGTTCTTC
cdr3_aa: CASSDFARGNEQFF

d_call: TRBD2
clone_size: -
v_call: TRBV4-1
j_call: TRBJ2-1
cdr3_nt: TGCGCCAGCAGCCCGGAGCCGGGACTAGCGGCTGACAATGAGCAGTTCTTC
cdr3_aa: CASSPEPGLAADNEQFF

d_call: TRBD1
clone_size: -
v_call: TRBV5-1
j_call: TRBJ2-7
cdr3_nt: TGCGCCAGCAGAGGGACAGGGGACTCCTACGAGCAGTACTTC
cdr3_aa: CASRGTGDSYEQYF

d_call: -
clone_size: -
v_call: TRBV7-9
j_call: TRBJ1-1
cdr3_nt: TGTGCCAGCAGCTTTCCGAGGACGAACACTGAAGCTTTCTTT
cdr3_aa: CASSFPRTNTEAFF

d_call: TRBD1
clone_size: -
v_call: TRBV18
j_call: TRBJ2-7
cdr3_nt: TGTGCCAGCTCACTCACGACAGGGTACGAGCAGTACTTC
cdr3_aa: CASSLTTGYEQYF

d_call: -
clone_size: -
v_call: TRBV27
j_call: TRBJ2-7
cdr3_nt: TGTGCCAGCAGTTTCTATTTTCAGGGGCGGTCCTACGAGCAGTACTTC
cdr3_aa: CASSFYFQGRSYEQYF

d_call: TRBD1
clone_size: -
v_call: TRBV7-9
j_call: TRBJ2-4
cdr3_nt: TGTGCCAGCAGCTTAGGGGACAGGGGTAACATTCAGTACTTC
cdr3_aa: CASSLGDRGNIQYF

d_call: TRBD2
clone_size: -
v_call: TRBV4-1
j_call: TRBJ2-6
cdr3_nt: TGCGCCAGCAGCCAGGCGGGAGGAAACTCTGGGGCCAACGTCCTGACTTTC
cdr3_aa: CASSQAGGNSGANVLTF

d_call: TRBD2
clone_size: -
v_call: TRBV29-1
j_call: TRBJ2-1
cdr3_nt: TGCAGCGTTGACCCCGGGACTAGCAATGAGCAGTTCTTC
cdr3_aa: CSVDPGTSNEQFF

d_call: -
clone_size: once
v_call: TRBV29-1
j_call: TRBJ2-7
cdr3_nt: TGCAGCGTGCAACGGGACCGCCACTCCTACGAGCAGTACTTC
cdr3_aa: CSVQRDRHSYEQYF

d_call: TRBD1
clone_size: -
v_call: TRBV27
j_call: TRBJ2-3
cdr3_nt: TGTGCCAGCAGTTCCGACAGGGCCCCTAGCACAGATACGCAGTATTTT
cdr3_aa: CASSSDRAPSTDTQYF

d_call: -
clone_size: -
v_call: TRBV11-2
j_call: TRBJ1-2
cdr3_nt: TGTGCCAGCAGCGACCGACTGAGGGATGGCTACACCTTC
cdr3_aa: CASSDRLRDGYTF

d_call: TRBD2
clone_size: once
v_call: TRBV7-8
j_call: TRBJ2-3
cdr3_nt: TGTGCCAGCAGCCCCGGGACTAGCGGGAGAACAGATACGCAGTATTTT
cdr3_aa: CASSPGTSGRTDTQYF

d_call: -
clone_size: -
v_call: TRBV5-1
j_call: TRBJ2-1
cdr3_nt: TGCGCCAGCAGCTTAGGGCTAGCCGATTACAATGAGCAGTTCTTC
cdr3_aa: CASSLGLADYNEQFF

d_call: -
clone_size: few
v_call: TRBV30
j_call: TRBJ1-1
cdr3_nt: TGTGCCTGGAGTTTTCGCAGGGTGAACACTGAAGCTTTCTTT
cdr3_aa: CAWSFRRVNTEAFF

d_call: -
clone_size: -
v_call: TRBV7-9
j_call: TRBJ2-5
cdr3_nt: TGTGCCAGCAGCTTGGGGGCCGGAGAGACCCAGTACTTC
cdr3_aa: CASSLGAGETQYF

d_call: -
clone_size: once
v_call: TRBV7-9
j_call: TRBJ2-6
cdr3_nt: TGTGCCAGCAGCTTAGGTGGGAAATCAGGGGCCAACGTCCTGACTTTC
cdr3_aa: CASSLGGKSGANVLTF

d_call: TRBD2
clone_size: -
v_call: TRBV5-1
j_call: TRBJ2-5
cdr3_nt: TGCGCCAGCAGCTTGGAAGGGACTAGCGGGAACCAAGAGACCCAGTACTTC
cdr3_aa: CASSLEGTSGNQETQYF

d_call: TRBD1
clone_size: -
v_call: TRBV28
j_call: TRBJ1-2
cdr3_nt: TGTGCCAGCAGAACCACCCAGGGGGCGGGTGGCTACACCTTC
cdr3_aa: CASRTTQGAGGYTF

d_call: -
clone_size: -
v_call: TRBV18
j_call: TRBJ1-5
cdr3_nt: TGTGCCAGCTCAACAGATAGGGGATCCCCAAGGTCCCAGCATTTT
cdr3_aa: CASSTDRGSPRSQHF

d_call: -
clone_size: -
v_call: TRBV4-2
j_call: TRBJ2-3
cdr3_nt: TGTGCCAGCAGCCAAGTGGGCAGGGCAGATACGCAGTATTTT
cdr3_aa: CASSQVGRADTQYF

d_call: TRBD2
clone_size: -
v_call: TRBV7-9
j_call: TRBJ2-4
cdr3_nt: TGTGCCAGCAGCTTATTGTTTAGCGGGAGTAACATTCAGTACTTC
cdr3_aa: CASSLLFSGSNIQYF

d_call: TRBD1
clone_size: -
v_call: TRBV28
j_call: TRBJ1-4
cdr3_nt: TGTGCCAGCAGTCCGAGGACAGGGGTTAATGAAAAACTGTTTTTT
cdr3_aa: CASSPRTGVNEKLFF

d_call: -
clone_size: once
v_call: TRBV28
j_call: TRBJ2-7
cdr3_nt: TGTGCCAGCAGTCCCACAATGAGGGTGGGCGAGCAGTACTTC
cdr3_aa: CASSPTMRVGEQYF

d_call: TRBD2
clone_size: once
v_call: TRBV19
j_call: TRBJ2-3
cdr3_nt: TGTGCCAGTAGTAGAGGAGCGGGAGTGGCTACGCAGTATTTT
cdr3_aa: CASSRGAGVATQYF

d_call: -
clone_size: few
v_call: TRBV2
j_call: TRBJ2-7
cdr3_nt: TGTGCCAGCAGTGAGGGTCGCGAGCAGTACTTC
cdr3_aa: CASSEGREQYF

d_call: TRBD1
clone_size: -
v_call: TRBV7-2
j_call: TRBJ1-1
cdr3_nt: TGTGCCAGCAGCAGACAGGGGGGGAACACTGAAGCTTTCTTT
cdr3_aa: CASSRQGGNTEAFF